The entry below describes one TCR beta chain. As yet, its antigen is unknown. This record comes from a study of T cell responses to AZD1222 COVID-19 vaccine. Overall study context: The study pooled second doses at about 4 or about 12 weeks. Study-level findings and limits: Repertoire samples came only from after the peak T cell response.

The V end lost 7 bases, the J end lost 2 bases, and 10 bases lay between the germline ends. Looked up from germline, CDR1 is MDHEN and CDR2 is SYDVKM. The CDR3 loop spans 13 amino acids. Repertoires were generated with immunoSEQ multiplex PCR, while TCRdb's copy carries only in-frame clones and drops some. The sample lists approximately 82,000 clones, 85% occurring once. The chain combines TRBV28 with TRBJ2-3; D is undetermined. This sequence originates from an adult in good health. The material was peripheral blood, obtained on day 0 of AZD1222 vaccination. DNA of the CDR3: TGTGCCAGCATTGCCTTTAACACAGATACGCAGTATTTT. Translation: CASIAFNTDTQYF.